This entry lists 3 T cell receptor beta chains sequenced from one sample in a study of early T cells in non-severe SARS-CoV-2 infection. TCRdb reprocessed the 5' RACE reads via MiXCR and lists one record per CDR3 protein. The table has some 80,000 distinct CDR3 sequences, more than 10% seen once. Source: whole blood, taken at baseline. These receptors were collected from an adult who was a healthcare worker with PCR-confirmed SARS-CoV-2 infection or an uninfected control (not recorded which). The donor label of this sample is uncertain.

J is TRBJ2-1 and V is TRBV3-1; 10 nucleotides align to TRBD2. The V segment lost 1 base and the J segment 3 bases; nucleotides outside the gene matches: 3. Germline V gene data show CDR1 as LGHDT and CDR2 as YNNKEL (reference sequence). This CDR3 comprises 16 residues. The CDR3 is CASSQGRTSGYNEQFF. In DNA, the CDR3 is TGTGCCAGCAGCCAAGGGCGGACTAGCGGCTACAATGAGCAGTTCTTC.

The V and J genes are TRBV7-3 and TRBJ1-1; no definite D call. This CDR3 has 15 amino acids. Deletions cut 2 bases from V and 4 bases from J, with 14 bases between. Germline V CDR1 and CDR2: SGHTA, FQGTGA. CDR3 region: CASSLYGSAGTEAFF. CDR3 nucleotides: TGTGCCAGCAGCTTATATGGCTCCGCCGGCACTGAAGCTTTCTTT.

This clonotype was detected a few times. The J gene is TRBJ2-7, the V gene TRBV7-3, with D unclear. Trimming pared 2 bases from V and 5 bases from J, leaving 13 bases between. The CDR3 covers 14 residues. Germline loops: CDR1 SGHTA, CDR2 FQGTGA. The CDR3 loop reads CASSLLGGLDEQYF. CDR3 nucleotide sequence: TGTGCCAGCAGCTTACTCGGCGGTCTCGACGAGCAGTACTTC.